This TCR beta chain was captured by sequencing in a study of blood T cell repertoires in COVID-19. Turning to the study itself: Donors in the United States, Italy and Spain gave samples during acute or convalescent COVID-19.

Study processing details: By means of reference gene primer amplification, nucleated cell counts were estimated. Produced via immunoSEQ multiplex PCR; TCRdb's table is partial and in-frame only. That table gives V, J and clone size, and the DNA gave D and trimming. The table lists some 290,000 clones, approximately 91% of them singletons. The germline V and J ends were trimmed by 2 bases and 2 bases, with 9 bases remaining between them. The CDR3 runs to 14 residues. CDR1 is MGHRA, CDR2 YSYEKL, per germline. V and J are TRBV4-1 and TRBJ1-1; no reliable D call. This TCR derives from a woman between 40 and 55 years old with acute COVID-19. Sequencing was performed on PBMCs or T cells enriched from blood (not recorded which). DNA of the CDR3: TGCGCCAGCAGCCAAATATCAGTCAACACTGAAGCTTTCTTT. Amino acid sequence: CASSQISVNTEAFF.